The 16 T cell receptor beta chains reported below all come from one sample, sequenced in a study of blood T cell repertoires in COVID-19. Profiled with immunoSEQ multiplex PCR; TCRdb holds only in-frame clones, not every one. This sample has approximately 250,000 clones, with about 89% found just once. The sequenced material came from peripheral blood. Receptor source: a man aged 35-49 years with active or convalescent COVID-19.

The genes are TRBV18 and TRBJ2-3; 7 bases agree with TRBD1. The CDR3 runs to 14 residues. V was pared by 6 bases and J by 6 bases, with 9 bases of the junction left unmatched. Germline loops: CDR1 KGHSH, CDR2 LQKENI. The CDR3 bases are TGTGCCAGCTCGGATGGAAGGGGGCGCGATACGCAGTATTTT. Residues: CASSDGRGRDTQYF.

The V and J genes are TRBV29-1 and TRBJ1-1; D is possibly TRBD1 (6 bases). Per germline, CDR1 SQVTM and CDR2 ANQGSEA. The CDR3 spans 11 residues. The V end lost 8 bases, the J end lost 5 bases, and 12 bases lay between the germline ends. CDR3 sequence reads: CSFTGLTEAFF. The CDR3 DNA follows: TGCAGCTTCACAGGGCTGACTGAAGCTTTCTTT.

V and J are TRBV27 and TRBJ1-1; 8 nucleotides line up with TRBD1. The CDR3 is made up of 14 amino acids. CDR1 is MNHEY, CDR2 SMNVEV, per germline (reference sequence). V trimming: 6 bases; J trimming: 2 bases; junction bases outside the gene matches: 5. The CDR3 DNA sequence: TGTGCCAGCAGGGGGACAGGCGCTAACACTGAAGCTTTCTTT. Protein sequence: CASRGTGANTEAFF.

The chain links TRBV10-3 to TRBJ1-4, with 7 bases aligning to TRBD1. Germline V gene lookup returns CDR1 ENHRY and CDR2 SYGVKD. The CDR3 runs to 15 residues. The trim removed 2 bases at V and 3 bases at J, leaving 3 bases unmatched. The CDR3 here is CAISEPTGSNEKLFF. The CDR3 nucleotides read TGTGCCATCAGTGAGCCGACAGGGTCTAATGAAAAACTGTTTTTT.

Only one count was recorded for this clone. The genes are TRBV11-2 and TRBJ1-2, with 7 nucleotides matching TRBD1. This CDR3 comprises 15 residues. V lost 4 bases and J lost 0; bases outside the gene matches: 5. Looked up from germline, CDR1 is SGHAT and CDR2 is FQNNGV. For the CDR3, the DNA is TGTGCCAGCAGCTCGACGACAGGGACTAACTATGGCTACACCTTC. Its protein is CASSSTTGTNYGYTF.

The gene calls are TRBV4-1 and TRBJ1-3, with D unclear. CDR1 is MGHRA, CDR2 YSYEKL, per germline. CDR3 length: 14 residues. V lost 4 bases and J lost 2, with 9 bases in between. CDR3 amino acids: CASSPGSAGNTIYF. The CDR3 DNA sequence: TGCGCCAGCAGCCCCGGGAGCGCTGGAAACACCATATATTTT.

The V gene is TRBV10-3, the J gene TRBJ1-2, with D tentatively TRBD1 (6 bases). The CDR3 consists of 14 residues. V was clipped by 3 bases and J by 7 bases, with 15 bases between them. Germline V gives CDR1 ENHRY, CDR2 SYGVKD. This CDR3 reads CAISEEQGTGGYTF. The CDR3 nucleotides read TGTGCCATCAGTGAAGAACAGGGTACCGGTGGCTACACCTTC.

The gene calls are TRBV5-1 and TRBJ1-4; TRBD1 might be the D (5 bases). Germline V lookup: CDR1 SGHRS, CDR2 YFSETQ. The CDR3 loop spans 14 amino acids. V lost 2 bases and J 8 bases, leaving 13 bases between the germline ends. The CDR3 coding sequence is TGCGCCAGCAGCTTCGGGCAGGAGGGGGAAAAACTGTTTTTT. It specifies CASSFGQEGEKLFF.

V and J are TRBV14 and TRBJ2-5; weak D call: TRBD2 (6 bases). The CDR3 totals 14 residues. Trimming stripped 6 bases from V and 4 bases from J, with 15 bases between. Looked up from germline, CDR1 is SGHDN and CDR2 is FVKESK. The CDR3 spells CASRGTAEGETQYF. CDR3 nucleotide sequence: TGTGCCAGCAGGGGGACTGCAGAGGGAGAGACCCAGTACTTC.

This CDR3 reads CASSLQGSTEAFF. The CDR3 DNA follows: TGTGCCAGCAGCCTACAGGGGTCCACTGAAGCTTTCTTT. The chain couples TRBV5-4 to TRBJ1-1; 7 bases align to TRBD1. CDR1 is SGHNT, CDR2 YYREEE, per germline (reference sequence). Trimming cost V 4 bases and J 4 bases; bases outside gene matches: 4. The CDR3 length is 13 residues.

The V and J genes are TRBV5-6 and TRBJ2-3, with 8 bases matching TRBD1. This CDR3 region has 15 residues. Germline CDR1 is SGHDT and CDR2 is YYEEEE. The ends lost 3 bases at V and 2 bases at J; junction bases unmatched: 5. The CDR3 coding sequence is TGTGCCAGCAGCTGGCGGACAGGGCACACAGATACGCAGTATTTT. Translated: CASSWRTGHTDTQYF.

V gene TRBV6-5 combines with J gene TRBJ1-5; D gene uncertain. Per germline, CDR1 MNHEY and CDR2 SVGAGI. Between the trimmed V and J ends, which lost 8 bases and 4 bases, there was a span of 18 bases. This CDR3 has 15 residues. The CDR3 bases are TGTGCCAGCCACCTTTACCGGGAAACAAATCAGCCCCAGCATTTT. This codes for CASHLYRETNQPQHF.

The chain links TRBV5-4 to TRBJ1-2, with 7 bases lining up with TRBD1. The CDR3 length is 16 residues. Trimming at V came to 3 bases and at J to 3 bases, leaving 11 bases not matched to a gene. Per germline, CDR1 SGHNT and CDR2 YYREEE (reference sequence). CDR3 residues: CASSWGVQGVDYGYTF. The CDR3 DNA sequence: TGTGCCAGCAGCTGGGGAGTTCAGGGGGTCGACTATGGCTACACCTTC. The full variable domain, in which reference TRBV5-4 and TRBJ1-2 provide the parts outside the CDR3, is ETGVTQSPTHLIKTRGQQVTLRCSSQSGHNTVSWYQQALGQGPQFIFQYYREEENGRGNFPPRFSGLQFPNYSSELNVNALELDDSALYLCASSWGVQGVDYGYTFGSGTRLTVV.

The J gene is TRBJ1-6, the V gene TRBV7-9; TRBD1 matches 8 bases. The germline V gene encodes CDR1 SEHNR and CDR2 FQNEAQ (reference sequence). The CDR3 is 16 amino acids. V lost 7 bases, J lost 7 bases, and 12 bases stayed unmatched. The CDR3 protein is CASTSKADRANSPLHF. In nucleotides, the CDR3 is TGTGCCAGCACCTCAAAAGCGGACAGGGCAAATTCACCCCTCCACTTT.

This clone was detected once. The chain couples TRBV19 to TRBJ1-2; possible D gene TRBD1, 5 bases. The germline V gene encodes CDR1 LNHDA and CDR2 SQIVND (reference sequence). Trimming shortened V by 3 bases and J by 5 bases, and 16 bases separated the two germline ends. CDR3 size: 15 residues. CDR3 region: CASSMLQGRSYGYTF. The CDR3 DNA sequence: TGTGCCAGTAGTATGTTGCAGGGCCGCTCTTATGGCTACACCTTC.

CDR3 in DNA: TGTGCCAGCAGTTTAAGAGGGAGCACTGAAGCTTTCTTT. Its protein product is CASSLRGSTEAFF. This chain joins TRBV27 and TRBJ1-1; D is ambiguous. Per germline, CDR1 MNHEY and CDR2 SMNVEV (reference sequence). The V and J ends lost 2 bases and 4 bases respectively, with 8 bases between them. CDR3 size: 13 residues.